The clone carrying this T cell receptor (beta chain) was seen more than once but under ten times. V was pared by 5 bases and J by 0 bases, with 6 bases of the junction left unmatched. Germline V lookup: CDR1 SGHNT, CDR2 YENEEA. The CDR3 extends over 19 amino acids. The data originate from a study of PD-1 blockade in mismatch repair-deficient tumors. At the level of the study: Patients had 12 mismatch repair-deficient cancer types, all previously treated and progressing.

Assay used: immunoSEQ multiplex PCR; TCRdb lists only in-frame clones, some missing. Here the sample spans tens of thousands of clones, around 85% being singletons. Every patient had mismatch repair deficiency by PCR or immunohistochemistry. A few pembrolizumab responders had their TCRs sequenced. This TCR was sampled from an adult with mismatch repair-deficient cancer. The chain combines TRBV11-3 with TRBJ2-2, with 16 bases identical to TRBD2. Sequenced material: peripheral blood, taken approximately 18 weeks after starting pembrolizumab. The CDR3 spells CASSRGLAGGIANTGELFF. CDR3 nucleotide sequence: TGTGCCAGCAGCCGGGGACTAGCGGGAGGGATCGCGAACACCGGGGAGCTGTTTTTT.